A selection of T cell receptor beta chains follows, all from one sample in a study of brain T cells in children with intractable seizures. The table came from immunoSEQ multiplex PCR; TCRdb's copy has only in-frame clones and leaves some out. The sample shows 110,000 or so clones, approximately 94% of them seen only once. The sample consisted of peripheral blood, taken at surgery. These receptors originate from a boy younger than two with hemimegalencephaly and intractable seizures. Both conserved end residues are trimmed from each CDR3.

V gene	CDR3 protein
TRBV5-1	ASSLERLSGRLGNEQF
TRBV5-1	ASSWGLASTTDTQY
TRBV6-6	ATQKGRNTGELF
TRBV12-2	ASRLVGRPSQH
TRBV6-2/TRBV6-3	ASSSLAGVPDTQY
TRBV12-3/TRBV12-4	ASSLRLKGQF
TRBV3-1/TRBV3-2	ASSLGTGTSGSQQY
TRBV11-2	ASRVTGNTGELF
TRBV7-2	ASSSTPGGGNTQY
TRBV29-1	SAEREPDTQY
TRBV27	ASRRQGALYEQY
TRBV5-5	ASSFYDRGNYGYT
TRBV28	ASSSPRESQSYNEQF
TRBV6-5	ASSYSTSSYNEQF
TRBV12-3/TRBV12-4	ASSFGRRETQY
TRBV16	ARSAGYYNEQF
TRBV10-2	ASRGDIPYEQY
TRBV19	ASSIAGGGSSNQPQH
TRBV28	ASSFEGFNEKLF
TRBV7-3	ASSLRLAGPYEQY
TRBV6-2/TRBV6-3	ASSSASGGGNNEQF
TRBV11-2	ASSPRLVVDEQF
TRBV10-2	AARTSGHNNEQF
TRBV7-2	ASSFLGTDAF
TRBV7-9	ASRASGGGTYNEQF
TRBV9	ASSPDLGEAF
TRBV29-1	SVRGWRITEAF
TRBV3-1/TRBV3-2	ASSKLAGAGGETQY
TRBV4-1	ASSHSRDTIRTDTQY
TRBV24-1	ATSDSGRGDTEAF
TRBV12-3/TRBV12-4	ASSGFAYGYT
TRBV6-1	ASSEGTGLEKLF
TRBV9	ASSVGTSGYTGELF
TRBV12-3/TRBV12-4	ASSLERGEQY
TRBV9	ASSVALAGGRGSYNEQF